One and the same sample provided the 14 T cell receptor beta chains below, sequenced in a study of vaccination and CD4 T cells after COVID-19. Each CDR3 protein is one row after TCRdb ran MiXCR on the PCR reads. Found here are 25,000 to 30,000 distinct CDR3 sequences, 51% of them singletons; the top ten hold around 5.2%. As for time point: late sampling 161 to 241 days after vaccination in three convalescent patients. The sample in question was CD4+ T cells from blood, obtained about 7 months after SARS-CoV-2 vaccination. Receptors originate from a human donor who had recovered from COVID-19.

The chain is built from TRBV12-3 or TRBV12-4 and TRBJ1-2, with D maybe TRBD1 (6 bases). The V end lost 5 bases, the J end lost 4 bases, and 11 bases lay between the germline ends. This CDR3 comprises 13 residues. CDR3 amino acids: CASSRQVIYGYTF. In DNA, the CDR3 is TGTGCCAGCAGTAGACAGGTGATCTATGGCTACACCTTC.

The V gene is TRBV30, the J gene TRBJ2-5, with D perhaps assigned TRBD1 or TRBD2 (5 bases each). V was clipped by 7 bases and J by 5 bases, with 8 bases between them. Germline CDR1 GTSNPN, CDR2 SVGIG (reference sequence). The CDR3 length is 10 residues. The CDR3 region is CASEGETQYF. The CDR3 DNA reads as TGTGCCTCTGAGGGGGAGACCCAGTACTTC.

The V and J genes are TRBV10-3 and TRBJ2-3, with 7 bases lining up with TRBD1. This CDR3 comprises 14 residues. J was trimmed by 4 bases and V by 3 bases; bases with no gene match: 4. Germline CDR1 is ENHRY and CDR2 is SYGVKD. For the CDR3, the DNA is TGTGCCATCAGTGACAGTACAGGGGCAGATACGCAGTATTTT. Its protein product is CAISDSTGADTQYF.

The chain links TRBV7-9 to TRBJ1-4; no clear D. This CDR3 has 12 amino acids. The ends were cut back, 8 bases at V and 7 bases at J, with 11 bases in the middle. Germline V gives CDR1 SEHNR, CDR2 FQNEAQ (reference sequence). In DNA, the CDR3 is TGTGCCAGCTTACGACTCGGTGAAAAACTGTTTTTT. Encoded protein: CASLRLGEKLFF.

This CDR3 is CSARKQQSSYNSPLHF. DNA of the CDR3: TGCAGTGCTAGAAAGCAGCAGAGCTCCTATAATTCACCCCTCCACTTT. The chain uses TRBV20-1 and TRBJ1-6; D not certain. V lost 2 bases to trimming and J lost 0 bases, with 11 bases between them. The germline CDR1 and CDR2 sequences are DFQATT and SNEGSKA (reference sequence). The CDR3 spans 16 residues.

The sample holds a few counts of this clonotype. The genes are TRBV15 and TRBJ2-7, with 7 positions matching TRBD2. The CDR3 extends over 14 amino acids. Trimming at V came to 5 bases and at J to 4 bases, leaving 8 bases not matched to a gene. Germline values: CDR1 LNHNV, CDR2 YYDKDF (reference sequence). The CDR3 loop is CATSYKTSRYEQYF. The CDR3 DNA sequence: TGTGCCACCAGCTATAAGACTAGCCGTTACGAGCAGTACTTC.

This rearrangement joins TRBV11-2 to TRBJ2-7, with 9 bases aligning to TRBD1. V was pared by 5 bases and J by 4 bases, with 9 bases of the junction left unmatched. Germline loops: CDR1 SGHAT, CDR2 FQNNGV. CDR3 length: 15 residues. The CDR3 DNA sequence: TGTGCCAGCAGCCTTCAACCGGGACAGGGATACGAGCAGTACTTC. It codes for CASSLQPGQGYEQYF.

The J gene is TRBJ2-5, the V gene TRBV21-1; the table's D gene call, TRBD1, was not cross checked with the DNA. TRBV21-1 counts as a pseudogene. This CDR3 spans 16 amino acids. The CDR3 DNA reads TGTGCCAGCAGCAAAGAGGACTCGGGGGGTGGGAAGACCCAGTACTTC. This encodes CASSKEDSGGGKTQYF.

The V gene is TRBV15, the J gene TRBJ2-7; D uncertain. Germline lookup yields CDR1 LNHNV and CDR2 YYDKDF (reference sequence). This CDR3 contains 14 residues. Trimming took off 0 bases at V and 0 bases at J, with 6 bases between the two ends. This CDR3 is CATSRDKSSYEQYF. The DNA for the CDR3 is TGTGCCACCAGCAGAGATAAGAGCTCCTACGAGCAGTACTTC.

The chain employs TRBV5-8 and TRBJ1-5; D uncertain. The CDR3 spans 11 residues. V was cut by 2 bases and J by 9 bases, with 6 bases left in between. In germline, CDR1 is SGHTS, CDR2 YDEGEE. CDR3 DNA: TGTGCCAGCAGCTTTAGTGGGCCCCAGCATTTT. Translating it yields CASSFSGPQHF.

This chain joins TRBV6-2 or TRBV6-3 and TRBJ1-2; tentative D call: TRBD1 (5 bases). Germline lookup yields CDR1 MNHEY and CDR2 SVGEGT. V gave up 3 bases and J gave up 5 bases, with 10 bases separating them. The length of the CDR3 is 13 residues. The CDR3 protein is CASSYRRDYGYTF. In DNA form, the CDR3 reads TGTGCCAGCAGTTATCGCAGGGATTATGGCTACACCTTC.

The chain employs TRBV11-3 and TRBJ2-7; unclear D gene. Germline CDR1 and CDR2: SGHNT and YENEEA. Trimming took off 5 bases at V and 0 bases at J, with 8 bases between the two ends. The CDR3 spans 13 residues. DNA of the CDR3: TGTGCCAGCAGCGCTGGTCCCTCCTACGAGCAGTACTTC. It encodes CASSAGPSYEQYF.

The chain combines TRBV19 with TRBJ2-1; no clear D gene. This CDR3 comprises 13 residues. Looked up from germline, CDR1 is LNHDA and CDR2 is SQIVND (reference sequence). V lost 6 bases and J lost 9, with 15 bases in between. CDR3 DNA: TGTGCCAGTAGCACCGGTCTAGGATTTGAGCAGTTCTTC. Its translation: CASSTGLGFEQFF.

With regard to this clonotype: The germline gene is not matched at one end of the junction; a read error may be the cause. The chain links TRBV7-9 to TRBJ2-7; TRBD2 might be the D (7 bases). CDR3 length: 13 amino acids. CDR1 and CDR2 (germline): SEHNR, FQNEAQ (reference sequence). CDR3 amino acids: CASSSPGGYERYF. CDR3 DNA sequence: TGTGCCAGCAGCTCCCCGGGGGGCTACGAGCGGTACTTC.